This T cell receptor (beta chain) was observed in a study of blood T cell repertoires in COVID-19. About the research overall: From the United States, Italy and Spain came samples of acute and convalescent COVID-19.

Recovered status in Cohort 3 required two negative PCRs, clearance, or symptom resolution. This CDR3 is 15 amino acids long. The germline V gene encodes CDR1 SGDLS and CDR2 YYNGEE. V shed 0 bases and J shed 2 bases, with 11 bases lying between them. Measured with immunoSEQ multiplex PCR; TCRdb has only the in-frame clones, and not every one. The sample holds 140,000 or so clones, around 87% seen once. The specimen sequenced was PBMCs or T cells enriched from blood (not recorded which). This rearrangement joins TRBV9 to TRBJ1-2; a possible D gene is TRBD1 (5 bases). This TCR came from a man in his 60s who had recovered from COVID-19. For the CDR3, the DNA is TGTGCCAGCAGCGTAGGTACAGGAATGAACTATGGCTACACCTTC. Encoded protein: CASSVGTGMNYGYTF.